The sample holds a few counts of the clone carrying this T cell receptor (beta chain). Its antigen remains unknown. The same CDR3 can be traced to other DNA sequences in this sample. Described time point: recipient sample about 28 days before transplant, after cytoreduction. The germline V and J ends were trimmed by 3 bases and 3 bases, with 3 bases remaining between them. CDR1 and CDR2 from the germline V gene are MGHDK and SYGVNS. The CDR3 contains 11 residues. The data were taken from a study of T cell clonotyping in hematopoietic cell transplantation. Study overall: Cytoreduction preceded collection of pretransplant recipient samples.

Findings and limits, study-wide: Higher Inverse Simpson Index values in graft donor and pretransplant recipient predicted broader posttransplant TCR diversity. Recipient TCR diversity dropped after transplant; expanded clonotypes rose from day 30 to 180. At the given depth, recipient repertoires were over 97% de novo clonotypes.

TCRdb's table, derived via immunoSEQ multiplex PCR, lists solely in-frame clones and lacks some. The sample yields about 10,000 clones, roughly 84% seen once. The chain employs TRBV25-1 and TRBJ2-7; no clear D. Source: peripheral blood mononuclear cells, taken before stem cell transplant. The TCR originated in a woman in her 50s with chronic myeloid leukemia. Some clones in this sample may be carry-over from other donors' samples. CDR3: CASSDLYEQYF. The CDR3 DNA reads as TGTGCCAGCAGTGATCTCTACGAGCAGTACTTC.